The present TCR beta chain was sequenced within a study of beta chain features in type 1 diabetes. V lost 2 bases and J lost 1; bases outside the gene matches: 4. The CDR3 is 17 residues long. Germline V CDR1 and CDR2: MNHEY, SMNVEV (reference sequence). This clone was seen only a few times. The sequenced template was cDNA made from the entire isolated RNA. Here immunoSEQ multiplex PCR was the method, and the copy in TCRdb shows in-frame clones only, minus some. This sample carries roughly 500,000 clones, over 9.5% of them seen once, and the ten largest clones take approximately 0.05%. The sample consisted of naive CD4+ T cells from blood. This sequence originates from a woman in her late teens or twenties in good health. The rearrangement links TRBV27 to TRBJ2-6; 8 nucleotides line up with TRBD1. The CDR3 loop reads CASSLGTGQSGANVLTF. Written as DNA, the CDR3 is TGTGCCAGCAGTTTAGGGACAGGCCAATCTGGGGCCAACGTCCTGACTTTC.